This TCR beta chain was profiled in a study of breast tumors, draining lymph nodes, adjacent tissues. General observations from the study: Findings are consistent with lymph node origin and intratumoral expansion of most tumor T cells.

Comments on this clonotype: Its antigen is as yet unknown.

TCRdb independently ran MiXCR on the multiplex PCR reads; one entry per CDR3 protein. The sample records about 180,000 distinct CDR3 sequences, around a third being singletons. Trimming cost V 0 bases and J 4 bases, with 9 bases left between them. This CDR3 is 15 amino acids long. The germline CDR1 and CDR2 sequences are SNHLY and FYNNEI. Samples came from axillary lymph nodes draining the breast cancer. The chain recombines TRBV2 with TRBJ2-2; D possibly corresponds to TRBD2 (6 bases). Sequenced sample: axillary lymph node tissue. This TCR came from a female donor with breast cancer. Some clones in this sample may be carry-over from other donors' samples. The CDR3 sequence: CASSEAGGGTGELFF. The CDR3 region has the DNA TGTGCCAGCAGTGAAGCGGGAGGCGGCACCGGGGAGCTGTTTTTT.